The clone carrying this TCR beta chain was seen many times. Its antigen is still unknown. This specimen belongs to a study of blood T cells in healthy people across ages. PCR was performed a second time for roughly 6 to 12 cycles using a sample-barcoded 5' primer and a J-beta primer mix. From the 5' RACE reads, TCRdb called clonotypes with MiXCR, one entry per CDR3 protein. The table records more than 600,000 distinct CDR3 sequences, 20% to 25% of them present only once. General observations from the study: In these data, TCR beta diversity tracked strongly with naive T cell percentage.

The germline V and J ends were trimmed by 3 bases and 7 bases, with 12 bases remaining between them. Germline lookup yields CDR1 LNHNV and CDR2 YYDKDF (reference sequence). This CDR3 has 13 residues. These data were also reused for a study on T cells of mothers and their children.

Input material: blood. This chain connects TRBV15 to TRBJ1-2; a weak D match, TRBD1 (5 bases). The clonotype originates from a boy aged 5 to 17 in good health. The DNA of the CDR3 is TGTGCCACCAGCAGTCGGGGACCGAGTGGCTACACCTTC. It translates to CATSSRGPSGYTF.